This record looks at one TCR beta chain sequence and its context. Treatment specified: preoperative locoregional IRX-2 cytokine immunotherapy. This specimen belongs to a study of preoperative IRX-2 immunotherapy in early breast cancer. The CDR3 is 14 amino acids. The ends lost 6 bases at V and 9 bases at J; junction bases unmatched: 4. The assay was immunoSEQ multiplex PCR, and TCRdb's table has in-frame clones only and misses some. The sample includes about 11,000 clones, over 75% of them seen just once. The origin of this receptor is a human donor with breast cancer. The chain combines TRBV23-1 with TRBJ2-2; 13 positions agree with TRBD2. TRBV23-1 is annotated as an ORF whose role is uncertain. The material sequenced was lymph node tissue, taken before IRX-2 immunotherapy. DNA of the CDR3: TGCGCCAGCAGCCAAGGGACTAGCGGGAGGGAGCTGTTTTTT. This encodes CASSQGTSGRELFF.